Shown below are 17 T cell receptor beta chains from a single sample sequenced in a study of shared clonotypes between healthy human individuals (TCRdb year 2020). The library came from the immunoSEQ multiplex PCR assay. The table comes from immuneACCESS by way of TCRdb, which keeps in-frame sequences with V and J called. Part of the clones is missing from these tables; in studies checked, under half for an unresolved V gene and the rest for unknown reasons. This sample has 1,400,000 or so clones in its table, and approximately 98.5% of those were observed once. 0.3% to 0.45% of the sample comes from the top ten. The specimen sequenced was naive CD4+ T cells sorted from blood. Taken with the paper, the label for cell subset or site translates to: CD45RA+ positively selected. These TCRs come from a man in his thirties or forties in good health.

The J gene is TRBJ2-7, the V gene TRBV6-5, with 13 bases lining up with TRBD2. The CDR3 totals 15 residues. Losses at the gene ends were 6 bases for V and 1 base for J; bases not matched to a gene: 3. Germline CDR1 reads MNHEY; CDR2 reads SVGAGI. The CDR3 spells CASRRGLAGSYEQYF. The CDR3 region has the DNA TGTGCCAGCAGGAGGGGACTAGCGGGATCCTACGAGCAGTACTTC.

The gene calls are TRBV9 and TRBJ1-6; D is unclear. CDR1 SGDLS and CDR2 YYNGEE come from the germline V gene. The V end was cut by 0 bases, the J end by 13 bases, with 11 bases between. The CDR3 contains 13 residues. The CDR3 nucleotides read TGTGCCAGCAGCGTAGCAGCCACCGGGCCCCTCCACTTT. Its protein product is CASSVAATGPLHF.

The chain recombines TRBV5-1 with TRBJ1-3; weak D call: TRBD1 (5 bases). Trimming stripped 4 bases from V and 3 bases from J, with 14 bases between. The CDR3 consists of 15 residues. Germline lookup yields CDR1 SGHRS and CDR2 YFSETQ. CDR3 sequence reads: CASSTGLGVGNTIYF. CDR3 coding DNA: TGCGCCAGCAGCACCGGATTGGGGGTTGGAAACACCATATATTTT. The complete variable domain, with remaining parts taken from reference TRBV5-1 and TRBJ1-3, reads KAGVTQTPRYLIKTRGQQVTLSCSPISGHRSVSWYQQTPGQGLQFLFEYFSETQRNKGNFPGRFSGRQFSNSRSEMNVSTLELGDSALYLCASSTGLGVGNTIYFGEGSWLTVV.

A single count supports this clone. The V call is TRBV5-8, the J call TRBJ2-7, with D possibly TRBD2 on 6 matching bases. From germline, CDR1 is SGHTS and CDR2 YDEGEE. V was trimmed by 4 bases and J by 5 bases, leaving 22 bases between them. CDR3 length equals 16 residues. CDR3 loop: CASSKGRLAGRNEQYF. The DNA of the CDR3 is TGTGCCAGCAGCAAGGGCAGGCTTGCCGGGAGAAACGAGCAGTACTTC.

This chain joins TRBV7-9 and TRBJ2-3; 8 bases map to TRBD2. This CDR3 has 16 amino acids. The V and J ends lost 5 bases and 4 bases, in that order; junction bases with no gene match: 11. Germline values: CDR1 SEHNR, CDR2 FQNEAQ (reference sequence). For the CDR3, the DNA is TGTGCCAGCAGCCAATCGAAGCGGGAGTACCCAGATACGCAGTATTTT. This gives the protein CASSQSKREYPDTQYF.

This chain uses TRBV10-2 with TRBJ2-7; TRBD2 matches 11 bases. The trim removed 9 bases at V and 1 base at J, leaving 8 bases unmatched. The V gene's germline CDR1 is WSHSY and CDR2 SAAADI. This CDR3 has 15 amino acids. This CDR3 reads CASGALAGVSYEQYF. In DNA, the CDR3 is TGCGCCAGTGGAGCACTAGCGGGAGTGTCCTACGAGCAGTACTTC.

The DNA of the CDR3 is TGTGCCAGCAGCTTACGTGGCAGAGGCTACGAGCAGTACTTC. The encoded protein is CASSLRGRGYEQYF. The chain carries TRBV7-2 and TRBJ2-7; no firm D call. The V end lost 2 bases, the J end lost 3 bases, and 11 bases lay between the germline ends. The CDR3 has 14 residues. Germline loops: CDR1 SGHTA, CDR2 FQGNSA. Complete variable domain (other parts from reference TRBV7-2 and TRBJ2-7): GAGVSQSPSNKVTEKGKDVELRCDPISGHTALYWYRQSLGQGLEFLIYFQGNSAPDKSGLPSDRFSAERTGGSVSTLTIQRTQQEDSAVYLCASSLRGRGYEQYFGPGTRLTVT.

The CDR3 DNA reads TGTGCCAGCTCACCCGTTAAGACTAGCACAGATACGCAGTATTTT. Translation: CASSPVKTSTDTQYF. The chain links TRBV18 to TRBJ2-3, with unresolved D. The germline CDR1 and CDR2 sequences are KGHSH and LQKENI. V was trimmed by 3 bases and J by 0 bases, leaving 10 bases between them. The CDR3 length is 15 residues.

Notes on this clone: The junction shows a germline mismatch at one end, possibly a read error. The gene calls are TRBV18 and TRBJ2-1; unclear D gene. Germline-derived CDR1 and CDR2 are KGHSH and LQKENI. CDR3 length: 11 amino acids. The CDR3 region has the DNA TGTGCCAGCTCACCCAACAAGGCCCTGGTCTTC. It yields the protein CASSPNKALVF. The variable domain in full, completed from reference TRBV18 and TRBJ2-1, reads NAGVMQNPRHLVRRRGQEARLRCSPMKGHSHVYWYRQLPEEGLKFMVYLQKENIIDESGMPKERFSAEFPKEGPSILRIQQVVRGDSAAYFCASSPNKALVFGPGTRLTVL.

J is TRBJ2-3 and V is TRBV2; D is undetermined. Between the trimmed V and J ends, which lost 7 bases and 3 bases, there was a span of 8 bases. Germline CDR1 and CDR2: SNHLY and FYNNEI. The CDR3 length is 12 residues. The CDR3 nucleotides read TGTGCCAGCATACGAATTACAGATACGCAGTATTTT. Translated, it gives CASIRITDTQYF.

CDR3: CASREIPGQGYEQYF. The CDR3 region has the DNA TGTGCCAGCAGAGAAATTCCGGGACAGGGCTACGAGCAGTACTTC. This chain joins TRBV6-1 and TRBJ2-7, with 9 bases fitting TRBD1. V lost 6 bases to trimming and J lost 3 bases; unmatched junction nucleotides: 9. This CDR3 contains 15 residues. Germline CDR1 reads MNHNS; CDR2 reads SASEGT.

CDR3 amino acids: CASSLVAREQYF. The CDR3 nucleotides are TGTGCCAGCAGCTTAGTGGCTCGGGAGCAGTACTTC. This rearrangement joins TRBV11-2 to TRBJ2-7; D remains unclear. Between the trimmed V and J ends, which lost 1 base and 7 bases, there was a span of 8 bases. The CDR3 length is 12 residues. The germline CDR1 and CDR2 sequences are SGHAT and FQNNGV.

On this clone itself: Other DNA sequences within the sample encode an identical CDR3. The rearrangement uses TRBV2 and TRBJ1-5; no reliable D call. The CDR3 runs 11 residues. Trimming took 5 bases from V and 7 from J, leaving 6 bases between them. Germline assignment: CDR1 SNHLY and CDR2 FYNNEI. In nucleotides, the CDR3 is TGTGCCAGCAGTAATCACCAGCCCCAGCATTTT. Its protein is CASSNHQPQHF. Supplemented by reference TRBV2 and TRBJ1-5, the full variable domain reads EPEVTQTPSHQVTQMGQEVILRCVPISNHLYFYWYRQILGQKVEFLVSFYNNEISEKSEIFDDQFSVERPDGSNFTLKIRSTKLEDSAMYFCASSNHQPQHFGDGTRLSIL.

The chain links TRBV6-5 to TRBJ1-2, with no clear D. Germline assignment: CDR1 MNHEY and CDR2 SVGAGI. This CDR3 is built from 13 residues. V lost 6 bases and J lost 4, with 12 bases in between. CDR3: CASRGGVAYGYTF. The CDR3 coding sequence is TGTGCCAGCAGGGGCGGGGTTGCCTATGGCTACACCTTC.

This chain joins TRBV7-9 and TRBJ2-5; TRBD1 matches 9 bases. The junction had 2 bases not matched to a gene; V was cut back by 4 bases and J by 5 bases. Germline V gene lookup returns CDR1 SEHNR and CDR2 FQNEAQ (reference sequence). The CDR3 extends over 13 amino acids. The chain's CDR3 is CASSWTGVETQYF. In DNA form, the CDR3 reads TGTGCCAGCAGCTGGACAGGGGTCGAGACCCAGTACTTC.

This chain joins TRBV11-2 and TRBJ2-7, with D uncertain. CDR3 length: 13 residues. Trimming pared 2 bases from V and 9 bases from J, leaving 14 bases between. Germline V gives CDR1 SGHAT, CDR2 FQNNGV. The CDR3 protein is CASSLRIERGQYF. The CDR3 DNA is TGTGCCAGCAGCTTAAGGATAGAGAGAGGGCAGTACTTC.

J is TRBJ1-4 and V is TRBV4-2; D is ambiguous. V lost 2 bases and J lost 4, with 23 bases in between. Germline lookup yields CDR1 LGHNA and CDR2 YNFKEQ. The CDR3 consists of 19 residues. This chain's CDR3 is CASSQQRPTTVLYNEKLFF. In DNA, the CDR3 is TGTGCCAGCAGCCAACAGCGTCCCACAACAGTGCTCTATAATGAAAAACTGTTTTTT.